Presented here are 25 T cell receptor beta chains from one specimen sequenced in a study of blood T cell repertoires in COVID-19. This table comes from immunoSEQ multiplex PCR, and its TCRdb copy is limited to in-frame clones, with some not included. This sample has about 250,000 clones, with around 88% found just once. Sequenced material: peripheral blood. The receptors shown here come from a woman of 80 years or more with COVID-19, enrolled during active disease.

The rearrangement joins TRBV19 to TRBJ1-5; D remains ambiguous. V dropped 6 bases and J dropped 4 bases, with 16 bases sitting between them. Germline CDR1 is LNHDA and CDR2 is SQIVND (reference sequence). The CDR3 totals 15 residues. As DNA, the CDR3 is TGTGCCAGTAGCGCCTCCCGGGGATTTAATCAGCCCCAGCATTTT. This encodes CASSASRGFNQPQHF.

This clone showed up just once. The J gene is TRBJ1-1, the V gene TRBV9; D is unresolved. V gave up 7 bases and J gave up 3 bases, with 7 bases separating them. The CDR3 extends over 11 amino acids. Germline V CDR1 and CDR2: SGDLS, YYNGEE. The CDR3 DNA is TGTGCCAGCTCGAGGGACACTGAAGCTTTCTTT. This gives the protein CASSRDTEAFF. Together with reference TRBV9 and TRBJ1-1, the CDR3 gives the full variable domain: DSGVTQTPKHLITATGQRVTLRCSPRSGDLSVYWYQQSLDQGLQFLIQYYNGEERAKGNILERFSAQQFPDLHSELNLSSLELGDSALYFCASSRDTEAFFGQGTRLTVV.

This clone was counted once. The J gene is TRBJ2-7, the V gene TRBV7-2, with 7 bases fitting TRBD1. Germline V gene sequence: CDR1 SGHTA, CDR2 FQGNSA. The CDR3 has 14 amino acids. Unmatched junction bases numbered 7, after V lost 5 bases and J lost 3 bases. In DNA form, the CDR3 reads TGTGCCAGCAGCCAGACAGGGTTACGCTACGAGCAGTACTTC. Protein product: CASSQTGLRYEQYF.

This clone was found a few times. This sequence joins TRBV7-6 and TRBJ2-5; the match to TRBD2 covers 11 bases. The V gene end was trimmed by 5 bases and the J gene end by 2 bases; junction bases not matched to a gene: 4. This CDR3 is 15 amino acids long. Germline V gene lookup returns CDR1 SGHVS and CDR2 FNYEAQ. In DNA form, the CDR3 reads TGTGCCAGCAGCCAACTAGCGGGGGAGCAAGAGACCCAGTACTTC. It encodes CASSQLAGEQETQYF. Complete variable domain (other parts from reference TRBV7-6 and TRBJ2-5): GAGVSQSPRYKVTKRGQDVALRCDPISGHVSLYWYRQALGQGPEFLTYFNYEAQQDKSGLPNDRFSAERPEGSISTLTIQRTEQRDSAMYRCASSQLAGEQETQYFGPGTRLLVL.

The V and J genes are TRBV25-1 and TRBJ1-6, with D possibly TRBD1 on 5 matching bases. The germline V and J ends were trimmed by 8 bases and 11 bases, with 19 bases remaining between them. The CDR3 is 14 amino acids. Germline-derived CDR1 and CDR2 are MGHDK and SYGVNS. The CDR3 loop is CASGGGHRGTPLHF. The CDR3 DNA reads as TGTGCCAGCGGCGGTGGGCATCGGGGGACACCCCTCCACTTT.

V and J are TRBV4-1 and TRBJ2-3, with 7 bases aligning to TRBD2. V was pared by 2 bases and J by 6 bases, with 20 bases of the junction left unmatched. Germline V gene sequence: CDR1 MGHRA, CDR2 YSYEKL. This CDR3 comprises 19 residues. The CDR3 sequence is CASSQSKGTTDLKGDTQYF. The CDR3 nucleotides read TGCGCCAGCAGCCAATCGAAGGGGACTACCGATCTTAAGGGTGATACGCAGTATTTT.

V usage is TRBV6-5 and J usage is TRBJ2-7; maybe TRBD1 (6 bases). The V gene lost 6 bases and the J gene lost 5 bases, with 14 bases spanning the gap. This CDR3 is built from 13 residues. Germline CDR1 reads MNHEY; CDR2 reads SVGAGI. The CDR3 nucleotides are TGTGCCAGCAGCAGGGGCAGGGGTAACGAGCAGTACGTC. Translation: CASSRGRGNEQYV.

This chain connects TRBV15 to TRBJ2-2; D unclear. V dropped 5 bases and J dropped 4 bases, with 8 bases sitting between them. The CDR3 runs 13 residues. The V gene's germline CDR1 is LNHNV and CDR2 YYDKDF (reference sequence). The CDR3 region has the DNA TGTGCCACCAGCTACGTCGGCACCGGGGAGCTGTTTTTT. Translation: CATSYVGTGELFF.

V usage is TRBV7-2 and J usage is TRBJ2-2; 8 bases agree with TRBD2. The J segment lost 6 bases and the V segment lost 7 bases, leaving 16 bases of the junction unmatched. CDR3 length equals 17 residues. Germline V gene sequence: CDR1 SGHTA, CDR2 FQGNSA. The CDR3: CASTSLLSGGGAGELFF. The CDR3 nucleotides are TGTGCCAGCACCTCCCTCTTAAGCGGGGGCGGGGCCGGGGAGCTGTTTTTT.

CDR3 residues: CASTWRESSYNEQFF. The CDR3 nucleotides read TGTGCCAGCACATGGCGGGAGAGCTCCTACAATGAGCAGTTCTTC. The V call is TRBV2, the J call TRBJ2-1, with 7 positions matching TRBD2. The CDR3 contains 15 residues. Germline CDR1 reads SNHLY; CDR2 reads FYNNEI. V was pared by 7 bases and J by 0 bases, with 6 bases of the junction left unmatched.

The rearrangement uses TRBV19 and TRBJ2-3, with D hard to call. The V end was cut by 4 bases, the J end by 6 bases, with 14 bases between. CDR1 is LNHDA and CDR2 is SQIVND in the germline V gene (reference sequence). This CDR3 has 14 residues. CDR3 sequence (DNA): TGTGCCAGTAGTAAGACCCGGGTGATGGATACGCAGTATTTT. Protein: CASSKTRVMDTQYF.

This clone showed up just a few times. The chain recombines TRBV6-6 with TRBJ1-2; tentative D call: TRBD1 (6 bases). The CDR3 totals 14 residues. The V and J ends lost 2 bases and 4 bases respectively, with 11 bases between them. Germline V gives CDR1 MNHNY, CDR2 SVGAGI (reference sequence). CDR3 region: CASSYGGAAYGYTF. CDR3 coding DNA: TGTGCCAGCAGTTACGGGGGGGCCGCCTATGGCTACACCTTC.

This chain uses TRBV28 with TRBJ1-1; weak D call: TRBD1 (5 bases). CDR3 length: 14 residues. CDR1 and CDR2 (germline): MDHEN, SYDVKM. Trimming left V 3 bases short and J 3 bases short, with 11 bases between. This chain's CDR3 is CASSLGGGYTEAFF. The DNA for the CDR3 is TGTGCCAGCAGTTTGGGCGGGGGATACACTGAAGCTTTCTTT. Drawing the rest from reference TRBV28 and TRBJ1-1, the complete variable domain is DVKVTQSSRYLVKRTGEKVFLECVQDMDHENMFWYRQDPGLGLRLIYFSYDVKMKEKGDIPEGYSVSREKKERFSLILESASTNQTSMYLCASSLGGGYTEAFFGQGTRLTVV.

This clone was seen a single time. The V gene is TRBV6-5, the J gene TRBJ2-5; tentatively, D is TRBD1 (5 bases). The germline gives CDR1 MNHEY, CDR2 SVGAGI. Trimming pared 9 bases from V and 5 bases from J, leaving 16 bases between. The CDR3 covers 13 residues. The CDR3 sequence is CASSAGILETQYF. CDR3 bases: TGTGCCAGTTCGGCAGGGATTCTGGAGACCCAGTACTTC.

This chain joins TRBV5-1 and TRBJ1-4; D gene unclear. CDR3 length equals 14 residues. Trimming pared 4 bases from V and 7 bases from J, leaving 14 bases between. The germline V gene has CDR1 SGHRS and CDR2 YFSETQ. CDR3 residues: CASSPGLNSEKLFF. The CDR3 DNA sequence: TGCGCCAGCAGCCCTGGACTGAATTCTGAAAAACTGTTTTTT.

This sequence joins TRBV5-1 and TRBJ1-1; D may be TRBD1 (6 bases). Trimming stripped 1 base from V and 0 bases from J, with 10 bases between. The germline CDR1 and CDR2 sequences are SGHRS and YFSETQ. The CDR3 length is 15 residues. CDR3 in amino acids: CASSLTGTMNTEAFF. CDR3 coding DNA: TGCGCCAGCAGCTTGACCGGGACAATGAACACTGAAGCTTTCTTT.

The CDR3 loop reads CASRTSVQETQYF. CDR3 coding DNA: TGTGCCAGCCGTACTAGCGTCCAAGAGACCCAGTACTTC. The chain couples TRBV21-1 to TRBJ2-5; the table's D call, TRBD2, was not checked against the DNA. TRBV21-1 is noted as a pseudogene. The CDR3 consists of 13 residues.

The chain uses TRBV10-1 and TRBJ1-5; a weak D match, TRBD1 (5 bases). CDR1 and CDR2 from the germline V gene are WNHNN and SYGVQD (reference sequence). This CDR3 is 13 amino acids long. Trimming cost V 6 bases and J 6 bases, with 12 bases left between them. The DNA for the CDR3 is TGCGCCAGCAGACAGGTCGGGGGTCAGCCCCAGCATTTT. Amino acid sequence: CASRQVGGQPQHF.

J is TRBJ2-3 and V is TRBV5-1; no reliable D call. CDR1 is SGHRS, CDR2 YFSETQ, per germline. This CDR3 region has 11 residues. The ends were cut back, 4 bases at V and 6 bases at J, with 6 bases in the middle. CDR3 DNA sequence: TGCGCCAGCAGCGCCCAGGATACGCAGTATTTT. Encoded protein: CASSAQDTQYF.

The chain couples TRBV28 to TRBJ1-6; 8 bases agree with TRBD1. In germline, CDR1 is MDHEN, CDR2 SYDVKM. The trim removed 3 bases at V and 8 bases at J, leaving 9 bases unmatched. CDR3 length equals 16 residues. The CDR3 DNA follows: TGTGCCAGCAGTTTGCAGGGGGCCCAACCCGATTCACCCCTCCACTTT. Amino acids: CASSLQGAQPDSPLHF.

In this sample, this clone turned up once. This chain uses TRBV10-3 with TRBJ2-7; 9 bases agree with TRBD2. This CDR3 comprises 17 residues. V lost 2 bases, J lost 3 bases, and 11 bases stayed unmatched. From germline, CDR1 is ENHRY and CDR2 SYGVKD. CDR3 nucleotides: TGTGCCATCAGTGAGGGGGTAGGGCTAGCGGGGTTCTACGAGCAGTACTTC. Translating it yields CAISEGVGLAGFYEQYF.

The chain recombines TRBV6-5 with TRBJ1-4; perhaps TRBD1 as D (6 bases). Trimming pared 5 bases from V and 7 bases from J, leaving 14 bases between. CDR3 length: 14 amino acids. Germline assignment: CDR1 MNHEY and CDR2 SVGAGI. CDR3 in DNA: TGTGCCAGCAGTCCCGGGACATCGGGTGAAAAACTGTTTTTT. Residues: CASSPGTSGEKLFF.

V is TRBV18 and J is TRBJ2-2; no clear D gene. V lost 4 bases to trimming and J lost 5 bases, with 11 bases between them. Per germline, CDR1 KGHSH and CDR2 LQKENI. The CDR3 extends over 14 amino acids. CDR3 amino acids: CASSLGRETGELFF. In DNA form, the CDR3 reads TGTGCCAGCTCACTGGGCAGAGAAACCGGGGAGCTGTTTTTT.

The rearrangement joins TRBV27 to TRBJ2-1; 9 bases match TRBD2. The J segment lost 7 bases and the V segment lost 4 bases, leaving 5 bases of the junction unmatched. Per the germline V gene, CDR1 is MNHEY and CDR2 is SMNVEV (reference sequence). This CDR3 contains 14 residues. The chain's CDR3 is CASSYKRGVNEQFF. The CDR3 DNA sequence: TGTGCCAGCAGTTACAAGCGGGGGGTGAATGAGCAGTTCTTC.

The DNA of the CDR3 is TGTGCCAGCAGCCTGACAGGGGGCAGAAACACCATATATTTT. It yields the protein CASSLTGGRNTIYF. The rearrangement joins TRBV7-2 to TRBJ1-3; 10 bases are shared with TRBD1. The CDR3 runs 14 residues. The V gene's germline CDR1 is SGHTA and CDR2 FQGNSA. V trimming: 5 bases; J trimming: 5 bases; junction bases outside the gene matches: 3.